This T cell receptor beta chain was recovered during a study of blood T cell repertoires in COVID-19. Authors' processing steps: Amplification of reference gene primers provided the estimated nucleated cell counts. Assay: immunoSEQ multiplex PCR; the TCRdb copy retains only in-frame clones and omits some. That table supplies the V and J calls and clone size; D and trimming were determined from the DNA. This table holds about 270,000 clones, around 89% found once. CDR1 is DFQATT and CDR2 is SNEGSKA in the germline V gene (reference sequence). Between the trimmed V and J ends, which lost 3 bases and 4 bases, there was a span of 12 bases. The CDR3 contains 13 residues.

V usage is TRBV20-1 and J usage is TRBJ1-1, with D unresolved. Material: PBMCs or T cells enriched from blood (not recorded which). This TCR was sampled from a woman aged 18-29 years who had recovered from COVID-19. CDR3 sequence: CSASYGSPTEAFF. For the CDR3, the DNA is TGCAGTGCTAGTTATGGGAGCCCCACTGAAGCTTTCTTT.